These T cell receptor beta chains were read from a single sample in a study of STAT5B mutations in CD4+ large granular lymphocyte leukemia. The repertoire was sequenced with immunoSEQ multiplex PCR; TCRdb's copy has only in-frame clones and lacks some. Here the sample spans 20,000 or so clones, 82% being singletons. The sample was CD4+ T cells from blood buffy coats. Receptors were obtained from a human donor in good health. The CDR3 runs from the conserved cysteine through the conserved F or W. Each record gives: D gene, V gene, J gene, clone size, CDR3 protein, CDR3 DNA. A D gene is named only where the DNA matches it firmly. Clone size is not always given. Where it is, it says once, few, many or a class for expanded clones.

.	TRBV28	TRBJ2-7	.	CASSASGTYPYEQYF	TGTGCCAGCAGTGCCTCCGGGACATACCCCTACGAGCAGTACTTC
.	TRBV7-9	TRBJ2-5	.	CASSLYDTQETQYF	TGTGCCAGCAGCTTATATGACACTCAAGAGACCCAGTACTTC
.	TRBV7-2	TRBJ2-3	.	CASSPWADTQYF	TGTGCCAGCAGCCCTTGGGCAGATACGCAGTATTTT
.	TRBV5-4	TRBJ1-6	few	CASSPGQSFYNSPLHF	TGTGCCAGCAGCCCTGGACAGAGCTTCTATAATTCACCCCTCCACTTT
TRBD1	TRBV25-1	TRBJ2-6	.	CASSDSGTGTGANVLTF	TGTGCCAGCAGTGACTCCGGGACAGGGACTGGGGCCAACGTCCTGACTTTC
.	TRBV7-2	TRBJ1-5	.	CASSPSAGDQPQHF	TGTGCCAGCAGCCCCTCTGCAGGGGATCAGCCCCAGCATTTT
TRBD2	TRBV18	TRBJ2-1	.	CASSPSSGGGYNEQFF	TGTGCCAGCTCACCGTCTAGCGGGGGAGGCTACAATGAGCAGTTCTTC
.	TRBV27	TRBJ2-3	.	CASSRGSGRSSTDTQYF	TGTGCCAGCAGTAGGGGGTCTGGACGATCTAGCACAGATACGCAGTATTTT
TRBD2	TRBV18	TRBJ2-7	.	CASSPQRTSGGFAYEQYF	TGTGCCAGCTCACCACAAAGGACTAGCGGGGGTTTCGCCTACGAGCAGTACTTC
TRBD2	TRBV19	TRBJ2-7	.	CASSFPGLAGSYEQYF	TGTGCCAGTAGTTTCCCGGGACTAGCGGGGTCCTACGAGCAGTACTTC
.	TRBV7-2	TRBJ2-1	.	CASSLERSGSNEQFF	TGTGCCAGCAGCTTAGAGAGGAGTGGGTCGAATGAGCAGTTCTTC
.	TRBV5-1	TRBJ2-2	.	CASSLIPNTGELFF	TGCGCCAGCAGCTTGATTCCTAACACCGGGGAGCTGTTTTTT
.	TRBV18	TRBJ1-3	.	CASSPERGGRNTIYF	TGTGCCAGCTCACCCGAGCGGGGTGGAAGAAACACCATATATTTT
.	TRBV5-1	TRBJ1-2	.	CASSKTMGGYTF	TGCGCCAGCAGTAAAACAATGGGTGGCTACACCTTC
.	TRBV19	TRBJ1-2	.	CATQAGVHGYTF	TGTGCCACCCAAGCGGGGGTACATGGCTACACCTTC
.	TRBV19	TRBJ1-6	.	CASSIPGYSPLHF	TGTGCCAGTAGTATACCCGGCTATTCACCCCTCCACTTT
TRBD1	TRBV6-5	TRBJ2-7	.	CASSRWDRVHEQYF	TGTGCCAGCAGTAGGTGGGACAGGGTTCACGAGCAGTACTTC
.	TRBV4-2	TRBJ2-7	.	CASSPTAAFEFEQYF	TGTGCCAGCAGCCCCACCGCGGCTTTCGAGTTCGAGCAGTACTTC
.	TRBV28	TRBJ1-6	.	CASSLIRSPLHF	TGTGCCAGCAGTTTAATCCGGTCACCCCTCCACTTT
.	TRBV5-1	TRBJ1-2	.	CASSLEGGTVGGYTF	TGCGCCAGCAGCTTGGAGGGGGGTACAGTCGGCGGCTACACCTTC
.	TRBV28	TRBJ1-5	.	CATWRGNQPQHF	TGTGCCACCTGGAGAGGCAATCAGCCCCAGCATTTT
.	TRBV30	TRBJ1-6	few	CACHPRSPNSPLHF	TGTGCCTGCCACCCGCGTTCACCCAATTCACCCCTCCACTTT
.	TRBV27	TRBJ1-5	.	CASSSHQPQHF	TGTGCCAGCAGTTCTCATCAGCCCCAGCATTTT
.	TRBV2	TRBJ2-2	.	CASSRPGGSPGELFF	TGTGCCAGCAGTAGACCCGGAGGGTCTCCCGGGGAGCTGTTTTTT
.	TRBV4-2	TRBJ2-1	.	CASSQVFSSRVGINEQFF	TGTGCCAGCAGCCAAGTATTCTCGTCCAGGGTAGGGATCAATGAGCAGTTCTTC
.	TRBV15	TRBJ2-1	.	CATSRDSGGQFF	TGTGCCACCAGCAGAGACTCCGGTGGGCAGTTCTTC
.	TRBV7-9	TRBJ2-3	.	CASSPVLATTDTQYF	TGTGCCAGCAGCCCCGTTTTAGCGACCACAGATACGCAGTATTTT
TRBD1	TRBV5-4	TRBJ1-2	few	CASSWDSGVYGYTF	TGTGCCAGCAGCTGGGACAGCGGGGTCTATGGCTACACCTTC
.	TRBV21-1	TRBJ2-3	.	CASSKAGIGPFKTTDTQYF	TGTGCCAGCAGCAAAGCGGGTATCGGCCCGTTTAAGACTACAGATACGCAGTATTTT
.	TRBV28	TRBJ1-5	.	CASISGFNQPQHF	TGTGCCAGCATTTCAGGCTTCAATCAGCCCCAGCATTTT
TRBD1	TRBV19	TRBJ2-6	.	CASSDREAGANVLTF	TGTGCCAGTAGCGACAGGGAAGCCGGGGCCAACGTCCTGACTTTC
.	TRBV7-8	TRBJ2-5	.	CASSRAWETQYF	TGTGCCAGCAGCCGCGCTTGGGAGACCCAGTACTTC
.	TRBV19	TRBJ1-4	.	CASGVLGSTNEKLFF	TGTGCCAGCGGGGTTCTGGGATCAACTAATGAAAAACTGTTTTTT
.	TRBV10-2	TRBJ2-3	.	CASSDQSPDTQYF	TGCGCCAGCAGTGACCAGAGCCCAGATACGCAGTATTTT
TRBD2	TRBV4-1	TRBJ2-5	.	CASSQDEASGSRETQYF	TGCGCCAGCAGCCAAGATGAGGCTAGCGGGAGTCGGGAGACCCAGTACTTC
.	TRBV28	TRBJ2-3	.	CASSFPGARDTQYF	TGTGCCAGCAGTTTTCCCGGGGCGCGGGATACGCAGTATTTT
.	TRBV6-5	TRBJ1-6	.	CASSYPTGSNSPLHF	TGTGCCAGCAGTTACCCCACAGGGTCCAATTCACCCCTCCACTTT
TRBD2	TRBV11-2	TRBJ2-5	.	CASSLDGRLAGELGETQYF	TGTGCCAGCAGCTTAGATGGGCGACTAGCGGGAGAGTTAGGGGAGACCCAGTACTTC
TRBD2	TRBV5-1	TRBJ2-5	.	CASSLSAGEETQYF	TGCGCCAGCAGCTTATCAGCGGGGGAGGAGACCCAGTACTTC
.	TRBV28	TRBJ1-1	few	CASSLLRNAAFF	TGTGCCAGCAGTTTATTGCGGAATGCAGCTTTCTTT
.	TRBV5-6	TRBJ1-5	once	CASSLYTVSNQPQHF	TGTGCCAGCAGCTTGTATACAGTTAGCAATCAGCCCCAGCATTTT
.	TRBV5-5	TRBJ1-1	.	CASSSGAGMNTEAFF	TGTGCCAGCAGCTCTGGGGCAGGGATGAACACTGAAGCTTTCTTT
.	TRBV27	TRBJ1-4	.	CASSSRDKGGEKLFF	TGTGCCAGCAGTTCCCGGGACAAGGGGGGCGAAAAACTGTTTTTT
.	TRBV18	TRBJ2-7	once	CASSPQGSPYEQYF	TGTGCCAGCTCACCACAGGGGTCCCCCTACGAGCAGTACTTC
TRBD1	TRBV2	TRBJ2-5	.	CASSEMAGGQETQYF	TGTGCCAGCAGTGAAATGGCAGGGGGACAAGAGACCCAGTACTTC
TRBD2	TRBV7-9	TRBJ2-3	.	CASSLGLAGGLSTDTQYF	TGTGCCAGCAGCTTAGGACTAGCGGGAGGACTTAGCACAGATACGCAGTATTTT
.	TRBV30	TRBJ1-1	.	CAWNFWGQNTEAFF	TGTGCCTGGAATTTCTGGGGGCAGAACACTGAAGCTTTCTTT
.	TRBV5-1	TRBJ2-1	.	CASSGGQGLYNEQFF	TGCGCCAGCAGCGGGGGGCAGGGCCTTTACAATGAGCAGTTCTTC
TRBD1	TRBV10-1	TRBJ2-7	.	CATRQGGKDEQYF	TGCGCCACAAGACAGGGCGGAAAGGACGAGCAGTACTTC
TRBD1	TRBV5-5	TRBJ1-3	once	CASSPVAGTGDSGNTIYF	TGTGCCAGCAGCCCCGTAGCCGGGACAGGGGACTCTGGAAACACCATATATTTT
.	TRBV7-9	TRBJ1-1	few	CASSSTGINTEAFF	TGTGCCAGCAGCTCGACAGGTATCAACACTGAAGCTTTCTTT
TRBD2	TRBV11-2	TRBJ2-7	.	CASSLGVPAGVVYEQYF	TGTGCCAGCAGCTTAGGAGTGCCAGCGGGAGTTGTTTACGAGCAGTACTTC
.	TRBV18	TRBJ2-2	.	CASSPPAGTGELFF	TGTGCCAGCTCACCACCGGCGGGCACCGGGGAGCTGTTTTTT
.	TRBV18	TRBJ2-3	.	CASSSSGDRDTQYF	TGTGCCAGCTCCTCCTCGGGAGATAGGGATACGCAGTATTTT
.	TRBV5-1	TRBJ1-1	.	CASSLTGNTEAFF	TGCGCCAGCAGCTTGACAGGTAACACTGAAGCTTTCTTT